A few counts support the clone carrying this T cell receptor beta chain. Its antigen is unidentified. V shed 7 bases, J shed 7 bases, and the junction held 4 bases outside the gene matches. The CDR3 consists of 11 residues. CDR1 GTSNPN and CDR2 SVGIG come from the germline V gene (reference sequence). Thyroid surgery took place with no prior treatment in any patient. These data belong to a study of metastatic and nonmetastatic thyroid tumors. As for the study in general: It was across blood and tumor or nodule tissue from malignant and benign thyroid patients that repertoires were compared. Study-wide points: Benign nodules reportedly had significantly lower TCR beta diversity than malignant thyroid tumors in blood and tumor.

TCRdb re-clonotyped the PCR reads through MiXCR. Among about 10,000 clones, 32% were seen once, and the ten largest hold approximately 5.1%. The sequence derives from a female donor with papillary thyroid cancer or a benign thyroid nodule (not recorded which). Some clones in this sample may be carry-over from other donors' samples. The source material was tumor tissue. This chain links TRBV30 with TRBJ2-7, with TRBD1 identical over 10 bases. CDR3: CALGQGGEQYF. The CDR3 DNA reads as TGTGCCTTAGGACAGGGGGGTGAGCAGTACTTC.